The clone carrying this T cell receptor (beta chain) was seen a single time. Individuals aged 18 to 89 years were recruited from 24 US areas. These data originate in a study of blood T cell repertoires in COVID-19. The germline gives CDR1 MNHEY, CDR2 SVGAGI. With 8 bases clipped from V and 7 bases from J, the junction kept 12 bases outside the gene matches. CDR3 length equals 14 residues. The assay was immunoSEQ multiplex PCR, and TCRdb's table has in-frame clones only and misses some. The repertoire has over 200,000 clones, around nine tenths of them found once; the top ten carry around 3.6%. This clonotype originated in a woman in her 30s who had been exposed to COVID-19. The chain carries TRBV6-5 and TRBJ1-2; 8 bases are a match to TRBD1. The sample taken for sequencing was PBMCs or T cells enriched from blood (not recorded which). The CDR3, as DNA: TGTGCCAGCCTCGGACAGGGTATCACGGGTGGCTACACCTTC. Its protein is CASLGQGITGGYTF.